The 29 T cell receptor beta chains below come from one sample, sequenced in a study of cytomegalovirus exposure and HLA in healthy donors (dated by TCRdb to 2016 to 2017). Receptors were amplified or captured by the immunoSEQ multiplex PCR assay. The multiplex PCR relied on a mix of 60 forward primers for TCR Vbeta segments and 13 reverse primers for TCR Jbeta segments. The table comes from immuneACCESS by way of TCRdb, which keeps in-frame sequences with V and J called. Part of the clones is missing from these tables; in studies checked, under half for an unresolved V gene and the rest for unknown reasons. This sample is represented by 100,000 to 150,000 clones; over 70% of them were singletons. 3.5% to 4.5% of the sample goes to the ten largest clones. The sample comprised PBMCs. The receptor source for this set is a man younger than 35 in good health and CMV-seropositive.

V gene TRBV11-2 combines with J gene TRBJ2-3; D is perhaps TRBD2 (6 bases). Germline values: CDR1 SGHAT, CDR2 FQNNGV. The CDR3 loop spans 15 amino acids. Deletions cut 3 bases from V and 6 bases from J, with 16 bases between. CDR3 loop: CASSFSGRGGDTQYF. The CDR3 DNA is TGTGCCAGCAGCTTCTCCGGGAGAGGAGGGGATACGCAGTATTTT.

This chain uses TRBV18 with TRBJ2-1; 10 nucleotides line up with TRBD1. J lost 2 bases, V lost 3 bases, and 1 base had no gene match. The CDR3 covers 15 residues. CDR1 is KGHSH and CDR2 is LQKENI in the germline V gene. This chain's CDR3 is CASSPGQGPYNEQFF. For the CDR3, the DNA is TGTGCCAGCTCACCGGGACAGGGGCCCTACAATGAGCAGTTCTTC.

The chain recombines TRBV13 with TRBJ1-2, with 10 nucleotides matching TRBD1. The CDR3 is made up of 16 amino acids. Trimming at V came to 1 base and at J to 6 bases, leaving 8 bases not matched to a gene. Germline assignment: CDR1 PRHDT and CDR2 FYEKMQ (reference sequence). In nucleotides, the CDR3 is TGTGCCAGCAGCTTAGCAGGGACAGGGGTTACGGATGGCTACACCTTC. Protein product: CASSLAGTGVTDGYTF.

The V call is TRBV11-2, the J call TRBJ1-3, with unresolved D. CDR1 and CDR2 from the germline V gene are SGHAT and FQNNGV. The CDR3 is 14 amino acids. Trimming removed 5 bases from V and 0 bases from J, with 8 bases in between. CDR3 region: CASSARVSGNTIYF. CDR3 DNA: TGTGCCAGCAGCGCGCGGGTCTCTGGAAACACCATATATTTT.

This clone has more than one count but fewer than ten. The CDR3 region has the DNA TGTGCCAGCAAGGGGACTAGCGGGTCCGGGGAGACCCAGTACTTC. Its protein is CASKGTSGSGETQYF. This chain connects TRBV2 to TRBJ2-5, with 12 bases fitting TRBD2. CDR3 length: 15 amino acids. The germline gives CDR1 SNHLY, CDR2 FYNNEI. The ends lost 7 bases at V and 5 bases at J; junction bases unmatched: 8.

The chain has TRBV6-1 and TRBJ2-2; tentatively, D is TRBD1 (6 bases). There are 13 residues in the CDR3. Trimming took 7 bases from V and 5 from J, leaving 11 bases between them. Germline V gene data show CDR1 as MNHNS and CDR2 as SASEGT. CDR3 in amino acids: CASTTQGTGELFF. The CDR3 DNA reads TGTGCCAGCACCACACAGGGTACCGGGGAGCTGTTTTTT.

The rearrangement uses TRBV6-6 and TRBJ2-7; 8 bases map to TRBD1. V gave up 5 bases and J gave up 3 bases; unmatched junction bases: 3. The CDR3 consists of 13 residues. CDR1 and CDR2 from the germline V gene are MNHNY and SVGAGI (reference sequence). Written as DNA, the CDR3 is TGTGCCAGCAGTCACGGACAGGGCTACGAGCAGTACTTC. This encodes CASSHGQGYEQYF.

The chain joins TRBV7-8 to TRBJ2-1, with 9 bases aligning to TRBD2. Germline lookup yields CDR1 SGHVS and CDR2 FQNEAQ. This CDR3 comprises 16 residues. The V gene end was trimmed by 5 bases and the J gene end by 7 bases; junction bases not matched to a gene: 12. The CDR3 loop is CASSPAAGGAGNEQFF. The CDR3 region has the DNA TGTGCCAGCAGCCCAGCCGCGGGGGGGGCGGGAAATGAGCAGTTCTTC.

The chain recombines TRBV4-3 with TRBJ1-2; no firm D call. This CDR3 region has 14 residues. Looked up from germline, CDR1 is LGHNA and CDR2 is YSLEER. V lost 0 bases, J lost 0 bases, and 5 bases lay in between. The CDR3 region is CASSQDSSNYGYTF. CDR3 sequence (DNA): TGCGCCAGCAGCCAAGATTCGTCTAACTATGGCTACACCTTC.

The chain has TRBV20-1 and TRBJ2-7, with D possibly being TRBD1 (5 bases). The germline CDR1 and CDR2 sequences are DFQATT and SNEGSKA (reference sequence). The CDR3 extends over 11 amino acids. V lost 6 bases and J 2 bases, leaving 8 bases between the germline ends. CDR3 region: CSASDTYEQYF. The CDR3 coding sequence is TGCAGTGCCTCGGACACCTACGAGCAGTACTTC.

V is TRBV2 and J is TRBJ1-1; D gene ambiguous. V was cut by 2 bases and J by 7 bases, with 14 bases left in between. This CDR3 is built from 14 residues. Germline CDR1 and CDR2: SNHLY and FYNNEI. This chain's CDR3 is CASSEREGRNEAFF. CDR3 DNA sequence: TGTGCCAGCAGTGAACGAGAGGGTAGAAATGAAGCTTTCTTT.

The CDR3 DNA sequence: TGTGCCACCACGTCGTACAGGGGGCCGTCGAACACCGGGGAGCTGTTTTTT. Its translation: CATTSYRGPSNTGELFF. This chain joins TRBV19 and TRBJ2-2; 9 nucleotides match TRBD1. Germline values: CDR1 LNHDA, CDR2 SQIVND (reference sequence). V shed 10 bases and J 0 bases; nucleotides not matched to a gene: 12. The CDR3 runs to 17 residues.

This rearrangement joins TRBV11-3 to TRBJ2-7, with 7 nucleotides matching TRBD1. This CDR3 spans 14 amino acids. In germline, CDR1 is SGHNT, CDR2 YENEEA. Losses at the gene ends were 5 bases for V and 3 bases for J; bases not matched to a gene: 7. This chain's CDR3 is CASSPDRYLYEQYF. CDR3 sequence (DNA): TGTGCCAGCAGCCCGGACAGGTACCTCTACGAGCAGTACTTC. Complete variable domain (other parts from reference TRBV11-3 and TRBJ2-7): EAGVVQSPRYKIIEKKQPVAFWCNPISGHNTLYWYLQNLGQGPELLIRYENEEAVDDSQLPKDRFSAERLKGVDSTLKIQPAELGDSAVYLCASSPDRYLYEQYFGPGTRLTVT.

The V call is TRBV7-9, the J call TRBJ2-7; D perhaps matches TRBD2 (6 bases). Looked up from germline, CDR1 is SEHNR and CDR2 is FQNEAQ (reference sequence). V lost 3 bases and J 2 bases, leaving 14 bases between the germline ends. The CDR3 contains 15 residues. In nucleotides, the CDR3 is TGTGCCAGCAGCTTTCGGGGGACGGTGACCTACGAGCAGTACTTC. Encoded protein: CASSFRGTVTYEQYF. The entire variable domain, with the rest obtained from reference TRBV7-9 and TRBJ2-7, is as follows: DTGVSQNPRHKITKRGQNVTFRCDPISEHNRLYWYRQTLGQGPEFLTYFQNEAQLEKSRLLSDRFSAERPKGSFSTLEIQRTEQGDSAMYLCASSFRGTVTYEQYFGPGTRLTVT.

This clone has only one observation. This CDR3 is CASSLEGRGTDTQYF. In DNA, the CDR3 is TGTGCCAGCAGCTTAGAGGGCAGGGGAACAGATACGCAGTATTTT. This sequence joins TRBV7-9 and TRBJ2-3, with D perhaps matching TRBD1 (6 bases). The V gene's germline CDR1 is SEHNR and CDR2 FQNEAQ (reference sequence). The CDR3 runs to 15 residues. V was trimmed by 1 base and J by 3 bases, leaving 11 bases between them.

The chain uses TRBV6-6 and TRBJ1-6, with 7 positions matching TRBD1. CDR3 length: 15 residues. V lost 6 bases to trimming and J lost 5 bases; unmatched junction nucleotides: 7. CDR1 is MNHNY and CDR2 is SVGAGI in the germline V gene (reference sequence). Here the CDR3 reads CASRPPGQNNSPLHF. CDR3 DNA: TGTGCCAGCAGACCGCCGGGACAGAATAATTCACCCCTCCACTTT.

The rearrangement uses TRBV19 and TRBJ2-1; the match to TRBD2 covers 13 bases. Germline values: CDR1 LNHDA, CDR2 SQIVND (reference sequence). Losses at the gene ends were 5 bases for V and 7 bases for J; bases not matched to a gene: 8. This CDR3 contains 16 residues. The CDR3 loop is CASSLRLAGGRNEQFF. The CDR3 DNA reads TGTGCCAGTAGTCTCAGACTAGCGGGAGGTAGGAATGAGCAGTTCTTC. The whole variable domain, filled in from reference TRBV19 and TRBJ2-1, reads DGGITQSPKYLFRKEGQNVTLSCEQNLNHDAMYWYRQDPGQGLRLIYYSQIVNDFQKGDIAEGYSVSREKKESFPLTVTSAQKNPTAFYLCASSLRLAGGRNEQFFGPGTRLTVL.

The CDR3 protein is CASGLYGGPYEQYF. The CDR3 bases are TGTGCTAGTGGTTTATACGGGGGGCCCTACGAGCAGTACTTC. The chain combines TRBV12-5 with TRBJ2-5, with D perhaps TRBD2 (7 bases). The tail of the sequence fits TRBJ2-7 better, so the J call may be wrong. CDR3 length equals 14 residues. The germline CDR1 and CDR2 sequences are LGHNT and FRNRAP.

The chain recombines TRBV13 with TRBJ2-3; 9 positions agree with TRBD2. The germline V gene has CDR1 PRHDT and CDR2 FYEKMQ (reference sequence). Unmatched junction bases numbered 14, after V lost 0 bases and J lost 4 bases. There are 19 residues in the CDR3. The CDR3 sequence: CASSLGLLGGGGAPDTQYF. The DNA for the CDR3 is TGTGCCAGCAGCTTAGGCCTTTTAGGTGGCGGGGGGGCCCCAGATACGCAGTATTTT. The whole variable domain, remainder taken from reference TRBV13 and TRBJ2-3, is AAGVIQSPRHLIKEKRETATLKCYPIPRHDTVYWYQQGPGQDPQFLISFYEKMQSDKGSIPDRFSAQQFSDYHSELNMSSLELGDSALYFCASSLGLLGGGGAPDTQYFGPGTRLTVL.

The chain recombines TRBV29-1 with TRBJ2-7; D is possibly TRBD2 (5 bases). V lost 5 bases and J 9 bases, leaving 17 bases between the germline ends. Per germline, CDR1 SQVTM and CDR2 ANQGSEA. The CDR3 has 12 residues. The CDR3 DNA follows: TGCAGCGTTTACGGGGAGCTGGGCGGGCAGTACTTC. Translation gives CSVYGELGGQYF.

CDR3 nucleotide sequence: TGTGCCAGCAGTTTACAGGGAGGCACTGAAGCTTTCTTT. Protein product: CASSLQGGTEAFF. This chain uses TRBV27 with TRBJ1-1; maybe TRBD1 (5 bases). The V end lost 2 bases, the J end lost 4 bases, and 8 bases lay between the germline ends. The CDR3 runs to 13 residues. Germline CDR1 reads MNHEY; CDR2 reads SMNVEV (reference sequence).

CDR3: CSVNRGNTEAFF. Written as DNA, the CDR3 is TGCAGCGTCAACAGGGGGAACACTGAAGCTTTCTTT. The chain combines TRBV29-1 with TRBJ1-1, with 7 bases fitting TRBD1. CDR1 is SQVTM, CDR2 ANQGSEA, per germline. The trim removed 6 bases at V and 1 base at J, leaving 2 bases unmatched. This CDR3 comprises 12 residues.

V is TRBV5-4 and J is TRBJ1-2; weak D call: TRBD1 (5 bases). Between the trimmed V and J ends, which lost 9 bases and 6 bases, there was a span of 21 bases. Germline V gene lookup returns CDR1 SGHNT and CDR2 YYREEE (reference sequence). The CDR3 runs to 14 residues. The CDR3 region is CATLGTPRGDGYTF. The CDR3 nucleotides are TGTGCCACGTTAGGGACTCCGCGGGGGGATGGCTACACCTTC.

This clone occurred once. V gene TRBV19 combines with J gene TRBJ1-2; D is perhaps TRBD1 (5 bases). Trimming left V 0 bases short and J 8 bases short, with 13 bases between. The CDR3 runs to 14 residues. CDR1 and CDR2 (germline): LNHDA, SQIVND (reference sequence). Written as DNA, the CDR3 is TGTGCCAGTAGTATAGAGGCTGGCAGGGCCGGCTACACCTTC. Its protein product is CASSIEAGRAGYTF.

The CDR3 loop reads CASSLDSSYEQYF. The CDR3 DNA follows: TGTGCCAGCAGCTTAGACAGCTCCTACGAGCAGTACTTC. The rearrangement uses TRBV7-9 and TRBJ2-7; D uncertain. The CDR3 sequence is 13 residues long. V was shortened by 1 base and J by 0 bases, with 4 bases between the two germline ends. In germline, CDR1 is SEHNR, CDR2 FQNEAQ (reference sequence).

This chain joins TRBV7-5 and TRBJ1-3; the table's D gene call, TRBD1, was not cross checked with the DNA. TRBV7-5 is assigned pseudogene status. CDR3 length: 17 amino acids. In DNA, the CDR3 is TGTGTCAGAAGCTTAGGGGTTACTGGACAGGGTGGAAACACCATATATTTT. Its protein is CVRSLGVTGQGGNTIYF.

The chain couples TRBV7-9 to TRBJ2-5, with D tentatively TRBD2 (5 bases). Matching the DNA end better, TRBJ2-7 makes the J call doubtful. Germline lookup yields CDR1 SEHNR and CDR2 FQNEAQ (reference sequence). The length of the CDR3 is 12 residues. DNA of the CDR3: TGTGCCAGCGGAGGCGCGTCCTACGAGCAGTACTTC. Translation: CASGGASYEQYF.

The chain's CDR3 is CASSFNRGAYEQFF. The CDR3 DNA reads as TGTGCCAGCAGCTTTAACCGGGGGGCCTATGAGCAGTTCTTC. This chain links TRBV7-2 with TRBJ2-1; D is perhaps TRBD2 (7 bases). The CDR3 spans 14 residues. CDR1 is SGHTA and CDR2 is FQGNSA in the germline V gene. V lost 3 bases, J lost 8 bases, and 14 bases lay in between.

This chain uses TRBV29-1 with TRBJ1-2; the match to TRBD1 covers 7 bases. V shed 5 bases, J shed 8 bases, and the junction held 11 bases outside the gene matches. The CDR3 consists of 13 residues. Germline V gene sequence: CDR1 SQVTM, CDR2 ANQGSEA. The CDR3 loop is CSVRAGGQEGYTF. The CDR3, as DNA: TGCAGCGTTCGGGCAGGGGGTCAGGAGGGCTACACCTTC.